The rows below give T cell receptor beta chains drawn from one sample of a study of TIL therapy for anti-PD-1-resistant metastatic lung cancer. Profiling relied on immunoSEQ multiplex PCR, and the TCRdb table lists in-frame clones only, not all of them. In the table there are tens of thousands of clones, about 79% of which are singletons. The sample was blood, taken at baseline. Every receptor here comes from a woman aged 25-85 years with non-small cell lung cancer. Both conserved end residues are trimmed from each CDR3.

v_gene | CDR3aa
TRBV19 | ASSIKLLKGNEQF
TRBV6-6 | ASSYSAGPNGNEQF
TRBV7-9 | ASSLASGASYNEQF
TRBV28 | ASGTGQDTEAF
TRBV4-2 | ASSHLGSDGYT
TRBV27 | ASSLVLGLVDSEQF
TRBV5-4 | ASSNGQVWDYEQY
TRBV5-1 | ASSLDSGMVYEQY
TRBV6-6 | ASSYSDPGGTEAF
TRBV5-4 | ASSLAGNNEQF
TRBV6-1 | ASSTQDSNQPQH
TRBV6-5 | ASSREGREQF
TRBV12-5 | ASGFSPGHFYEQY
TRBV29-1 | SVEGPGLGFHEQF
TRBV30 | AWMRGRGNEQF
TRBV29-1 | SSRTSGTTDTQY
TRBV6-5 | ASSYGGGTDTQY
TRBV6-1 | ASGGRSNQPQH
TRBV5-1 | ASSLGQLAKNIQY
TRBV7-2 | ASRDTGLATDTQY
TRBV12-5 | ASGLEAF
TRBV19 | ASRGRDYEQY
TRBV20-1 | SASRGTEAF
TRBV10-2 | ASRRDTLYEQY